Included here is one T cell receptor (beta chain) sequence, with context. V lost 7 bases and J lost 4, with 22 bases in between. Looked up from germline, CDR1 is LNHDA and CDR2 is SQIVND (reference sequence). This CDR3 has 16 amino acids. The data stem from a study of blood T cell repertoires in COVID-19. About the research overall: The origin of the acute and convalescent COVID-19 samples was the United States, Italy and Spain.

In the authors' workflow: By means of reference gene primer amplification, nucleated cell counts were estimated. TCRdb's copy holds only in-frame clones and misses some; the assay was immunoSEQ multiplex PCR. For V, J and clone size, that table is used; D and trimming come from the DNA. The profile shows 100,000 to 150,000 clones, roughly 69% of them singletons. V is TRBV19 and J is TRBJ1-1; weak D call: TRBD1 (5 bases). The sequenced sample was peripheral blood. The receptor's source is a woman between 70 and 85 years old with acute or convalescent COVID-19. The CDR3 protein is CASTENAWQGGTEAFF. CDR3 DNA sequence: TGTGCCAGTACCGAGAACGCCTGGCAGGGAGGCACTGAAGCTTTCTTT.